This entry lists 22 T cell receptor beta chains sequenced from one sample in a study of Tregs in tolerant kidney transplant recipients. Related graft donors supplied nonmyeloablative bone marrow transplants, and mixed chimerism was transient. Some clones are missing from TCRdb's copy, which holds only in-frame ones; the method was immunoSEQ multiplex PCR. The table records approximately 82,000 clones, roughly 93% of them present only once. The source was CD4+ T cells from blood (PBMCs), collected 12 months after the transplant. These receptors came from a human patient who received a combined kidney and bone marrow transplant. Some T cells could come from the graft donor.

This chain uses TRBV7-9 with TRBJ2-3; 9 nucleotides match TRBD1. The CDR3 extends over 16 amino acids. Trimming took 5 bases from V and 5 from J; bases not matched to a gene: 11. Germline CDR1 reads SEHNR; CDR2 reads FQNEAQ (reference sequence). CDR3 amino acids: CASSTRDRAWGDTQYF. CDR3 in DNA: TGTGCCAGCAGCACTCGGGACAGGGCTTGGGGAGATACGCAGTATTTT.

As DNA, the CDR3 is TGTGCCAGCAGCTTACAGGGGACAGGGCTAGGTGAGCAGTTCTTC. Its translation is CASSLQGTGLGEQFF. The chain joins TRBV7-3 to TRBJ2-1; TRBD1 matches at 9 bases. The CDR3 runs 15 residues. Losses at the gene ends were 2 bases for V and 9 bases for J; bases not matched to a gene: 8. CDR1 is SGHTA, CDR2 FQGTGA, per germline.

The rearrangement joins TRBV11-2 to TRBJ2-7; D possibly corresponds to TRBD2 (6 bases). V lost 4 bases to trimming and J lost 0 bases, with 13 bases between them. Germline CDR1 is SGHAT and CDR2 is FQNNGV. The CDR3 is made up of 15 amino acids. CDR3 in DNA: TGTGCCAGCAGCTCCTTCGTTAGCGGCTCCTACGAGCAGTACTTC. It is translated as CASSSFVSGSYEQYF.

This chain uses TRBV19 with TRBJ2-2, with 9 bases identical to TRBD2. Per germline, CDR1 LNHDA and CDR2 SQIVND (reference sequence). V gave up 6 bases and J gave up 7 bases; unmatched junction bases: 6. CDR3 size: 14 residues. DNA of the CDR3: TGTGCCAGTAGGAGGTTAGCGGGAGACGGGGAGCTGTTTTTT. Translating gives CASRRLAGDGELFF.

This clone has more than one count but fewer than ten. The chain couples TRBV10-3 to TRBJ2-7; D not certain. Germline lookup yields CDR1 ENHRY and CDR2 SYGVKD. The CDR3 is 15 residues long. The V gene lost 0 bases and the J gene lost 3 bases, with 12 bases spanning the gap. DNA for the CDR3: TGTGCCATCAGTGAGTCCGTCGGGTATCTCTACGAGCAGTACTTC. This encodes CAISESVGYLYEQYF.

V gene TRBV5-1 combines with J gene TRBJ2-5; D uncertain. The CDR3 consists of 11 residues. Germline V gene data show CDR1 as SGHRS and CDR2 as YFSETQ. Trimming left V 2 bases short and J 5 bases short, with 4 bases between. The CDR3 bases are TGCGCCAGCAGCTTCCAGGAGACCCAGTACTTC. This translates into CASSFQETQYF.

The V call is TRBV10-3, the J call TRBJ1-2, with a weak D call TRBD1 (6 bases). The CDR3 runs to 13 residues. In germline, CDR1 is ENHRY, CDR2 SYGVKD. V dropped 6 bases and J dropped 0 bases, with 8 bases sitting between them. In DNA form, the CDR3 reads TGTGCCATCAGGGACAGCACTAACTATGGCTACACCTTC. Translation: CAIRDSTNYGYTF.

This clone has just a few counts. V and J are TRBV27 and TRBJ2-7; 9 bases agree with TRBD1. The length of the CDR3 is 12 residues. Germline lookup yields CDR1 MNHEY and CDR2 SMNVEV (reference sequence). The junction had 1 base not matched to a gene; V was cut back by 6 bases and J by 4 bases. CDR3 nucleotide sequence: TGTGCCAGCAGCGGGACAGGGTACGAGCAGTACTTC. Residues: CASSGTGYEQYF.

This chain links TRBV15 with TRBJ2-3, with TRBD2 matching over 7 bases. J lost 6 bases, V lost 0 bases, and 6 bases had no gene match. This CDR3 contains 15 residues. CDR1 is LNHNV and CDR2 is YYDKDF in the germline V gene (reference sequence). This CDR3 reads CATSRDAGLEDTQYF. CDR3 nucleotide sequence: TGTGCCACCAGCAGAGATGCAGGACTAGAGGATACGCAGTATTTT.

V usage is TRBV19 and J usage is TRBJ2-1; D not resolved. Between the trimmed V and J ends, which lost 1 base and 7 bases, there was a span of 11 bases. The CDR3 loop spans 14 amino acids. Germline CDR1 is LNHDA and CDR2 is SQIVND (reference sequence). The CDR3 sequence is CASSIGLGRNEQFF. In nucleotides, the CDR3 is TGTGCCAGTAGTATAGGTCTAGGAAGGAATGAGCAGTTCTTC.

The chain is built from TRBV4-2 and TRBJ1-1, with D uncertain. Trimming took 5 bases from V and 1 from J, leaving 11 bases between them. CDR1 is LGHNA, CDR2 YNFKEQ, per germline. CDR3 size: 14 residues. The CDR3 loop reads CASSDRVRNTEAFF. The CDR3, as DNA: TGTGCCAGCAGCGATCGAGTTAGGAACACTGAAGCTTTCTTT.

The rearrangement links TRBV9 to TRBJ1-3; TRBD1 is a possible D gene (6 bases). The germline V and J ends were trimmed by 5 bases and 3 bases, with 18 bases remaining between them. Germline CDR1 is SGDLS and CDR2 is YYNGEE. This CDR3 contains 16 residues. CDR3 in amino acids: CASRDAGAKFGNTIYF. CDR3 nucleotide sequence: TGTGCCAGCAGGGACGCAGGGGCGAAGTTTGGAAACACCATATATTTT.

This clone showed up just once. The chain uses TRBV28 and TRBJ1-2; 8 positions agree with TRBD1. The CDR3 runs 15 residues. V was pared by 6 bases and J by 7 bases, with 13 bases of the junction left unmatched. Germline CDR1 is MDHEN and CDR2 is SYDVKM. CDR3 residues: CASRSPRTGLGGYTF. CDR3 bases: TGTGCCAGCAGAAGCCCCAGGACAGGGTTGGGTGGCTACACCTTC.

The V call is TRBV7-2, the J call TRBJ2-7; 11 bases map to TRBD2. CDR1 is SGHTA and CDR2 is FQGNSA in the germline V gene. The CDR3 runs to 17 residues. The V gene end was trimmed by 5 bases and the J gene end by 3 bases; junction bases not matched to a gene: 12. Written as DNA, the CDR3 is TGTGCCAGCAGCCTCCGGAGTACTAGCGGGAGTCTCTACGAGCAGTACTTC. Protein sequence: CASSLRSTSGSLYEQYF.

This clone has a handful of counts. In the same sample, other DNA sequences code for this CDR3. The rearrangement joins TRBV18 to TRBJ1-5; TRBD1 aligns across 9 bases. Per germline, CDR1 KGHSH and CDR2 LQKENI. V gave up 6 bases and J gave up 5 bases; unmatched junction bases: 5. The CDR3 has 14 amino acids. CDR3 region: CASSQQGADQPQHF. The CDR3 DNA reads as TGTGCCAGCTCGCAACAGGGGGCTGATCAGCCCCAGCATTTT.

J is TRBJ2-5 and V is TRBV7-7; TRBD1 is a possible D gene (6 bases). V lost 0 bases and J 3 bases, leaving 8 bases between the germline ends. The CDR3 is made up of 14 amino acids. Germline loops: CDR1 SSHAT, CDR2 FNYEAQ (reference sequence). The CDR3 DNA is TGTGCCAGCAGCTTAGCGCCAGGGGAAGAGACCCAGTACTTC. It yields the protein CASSLAPGEETQYF. Supplemented by reference TRBV7-7 and TRBJ2-5, the full variable domain reads GAGVSQSPRYKVTKRGQDVTLRCDPISSHATLYWYQQALGQGPEFLTYFNYEAQPDKSGLPSDRFSAERPEGSISTLTIQRTEQRDSAMYRCASSLAPGEETQYFGPGTRLLVL.

CDR3 DNA sequence: TGTGCCACCAGCAGTGACAAGTCGGGGTACACCGGGGAGCTGTTTTTT. This codes for CATSSDKSGYTGELFF. This chain joins TRBV15 and TRBJ2-2, with D tentatively TRBD2 (5 bases). The germline gives CDR1 LNHNV, CDR2 YYDKDF (reference sequence). V was clipped by 3 bases and J by 3 bases, with 14 bases between them. This CDR3 comprises 16 residues.

The V and J genes are TRBV2 and TRBJ2-3, with D maybe TRBD2 (6 bases). Per the germline V gene, CDR1 is SNHLY and CDR2 is FYNNEI. V was cut by 4 bases and J by 2 bases, with 10 bases left in between. The CDR3 totals 14 residues. The CDR3 nucleotides read TGTGCCAGCAGTGTGCGGGAATCCACAGATACGCAGTATTTT. Residues: CASSVRESTDTQYF. The variable domain in full, with the rest retrieved from reference TRBV2 and TRBJ2-3, is EPEVTQTPSHQVTQMGQEVILRCVPISNHLYFYWYRQILGQKVEFLVSFYNNEISEKSEIFDDQFSVERPDGSNFTLKIRSTKLEDSAMYFCASSVRESTDTQYFGPGTRLTVL.

The CDR3, as DNA: TGTGCCAGCAGCGTAGCTCCGGGGGTTCGCGATTCACCCCTCCACTTT. Translated: CASSVAPGVRDSPLHF. J is TRBJ1-6 and V is TRBV9, with D possibly TRBD1 on 5 matching bases. Trimming shortened V by 0 bases and J by 8 bases, and 15 bases separated the two germline ends. The length of the CDR3 is 16 residues. Germline V CDR1 and CDR2: SGDLS, YYNGEE.

The chain is built from TRBV6-5 and TRBJ2-7, with 7 bases matching TRBD1. After removal of 2 bases from V and 6 bases from J, the junction contained 4 bases not matched to a gene. Per germline, CDR1 MNHEY and CDR2 SVGAGI. The CDR3 sequence is 13 residues long. The CDR3 coding sequence is TGTGCCAGCAGTTACCAGACAGGGCTCGAGCAGTACTTC. It yields the protein CASSYQTGLEQYF.

The chain joins TRBV7-2 to TRBJ2-1; 9 nucleotides line up with TRBD2. Germline trimming cut 1 base from V and 8 bases from J; bases unmatched to any gene: 12. The CDR3 runs to 17 residues. CDR1 and CDR2 (germline): SGHTA, FQGNSA. The CDR3 DNA reads TGTGCCAGCAGCTTAGAATGGTGGCGGGGGGGCCCTGATGAGCAGTTCTTC. Amino acids: CASSLEWWRGGPDEQFF. Based on the CDR3 plus reference TRBV7-2 and TRBJ2-1, the full variable domain is GAGVSQSPSNKVTEKGKDVELRCDPISGHTALYWYRQSLGQGLEFLIYFQGNSAPDKSGLPSDRFSAERTGGSVSTLTIQRTQQEDSAVYLCASSLEWWRGGPDEQFFGPGTRLTVL.

This clone appeared a single time. The chain has TRBV5-8 and TRBJ2-3, with 12 bases lining up with TRBD2. Germline V gene sequence: CDR1 SGHTS, CDR2 YDEGEE. Losses at the gene ends were 6 bases for V and 6 bases for J; bases not matched to a gene: 11. The length of the CDR3 is 16 residues. The chain's CDR3 is CASNLRLAGVRDTQYF. DNA of the CDR3: TGTGCCAGCAACCTAAGACTAGCGGGGGTCAGGGATACGCAGTATTTT.